The subject of this entry is one T cell receptor (beta chain). This cohort consisted of healthy bone marrow donors. The PCR contained 60 Vbeta and 13 Jbeta primers. The method was immunoSEQ multiplex PCR; TCRdb's version includes in-frame clones alone and lacks a portion of them. This sample carries more than 95,000 clones, 70% to 85% of them seen once, and the ten largest clones take 3% to 4%. This specimen belongs to a study of cytomegalovirus exposure and HLA in healthy donors. This CDR3 is built from 14 residues. V was shortened by 5 bases and J by 0 bases, with 5 bases between the two germline ends. CDR1 is SEHNR and CDR2 is FQNEAQ in the germline V gene (reference sequence).

The J gene is TRBJ2-6, the V gene TRBV7-9; no clear D. The TCR sequence derives from a woman aged 50 to 60 in good health and CMV-seronegative. Sequenced: PBMCs. CDR3 DNA sequence: TGTGCCAGCAGCACCAGCTCTGGGGCCAACGTCCTGACTTTC. The encoded protein is CASSTSSGANVLTF.